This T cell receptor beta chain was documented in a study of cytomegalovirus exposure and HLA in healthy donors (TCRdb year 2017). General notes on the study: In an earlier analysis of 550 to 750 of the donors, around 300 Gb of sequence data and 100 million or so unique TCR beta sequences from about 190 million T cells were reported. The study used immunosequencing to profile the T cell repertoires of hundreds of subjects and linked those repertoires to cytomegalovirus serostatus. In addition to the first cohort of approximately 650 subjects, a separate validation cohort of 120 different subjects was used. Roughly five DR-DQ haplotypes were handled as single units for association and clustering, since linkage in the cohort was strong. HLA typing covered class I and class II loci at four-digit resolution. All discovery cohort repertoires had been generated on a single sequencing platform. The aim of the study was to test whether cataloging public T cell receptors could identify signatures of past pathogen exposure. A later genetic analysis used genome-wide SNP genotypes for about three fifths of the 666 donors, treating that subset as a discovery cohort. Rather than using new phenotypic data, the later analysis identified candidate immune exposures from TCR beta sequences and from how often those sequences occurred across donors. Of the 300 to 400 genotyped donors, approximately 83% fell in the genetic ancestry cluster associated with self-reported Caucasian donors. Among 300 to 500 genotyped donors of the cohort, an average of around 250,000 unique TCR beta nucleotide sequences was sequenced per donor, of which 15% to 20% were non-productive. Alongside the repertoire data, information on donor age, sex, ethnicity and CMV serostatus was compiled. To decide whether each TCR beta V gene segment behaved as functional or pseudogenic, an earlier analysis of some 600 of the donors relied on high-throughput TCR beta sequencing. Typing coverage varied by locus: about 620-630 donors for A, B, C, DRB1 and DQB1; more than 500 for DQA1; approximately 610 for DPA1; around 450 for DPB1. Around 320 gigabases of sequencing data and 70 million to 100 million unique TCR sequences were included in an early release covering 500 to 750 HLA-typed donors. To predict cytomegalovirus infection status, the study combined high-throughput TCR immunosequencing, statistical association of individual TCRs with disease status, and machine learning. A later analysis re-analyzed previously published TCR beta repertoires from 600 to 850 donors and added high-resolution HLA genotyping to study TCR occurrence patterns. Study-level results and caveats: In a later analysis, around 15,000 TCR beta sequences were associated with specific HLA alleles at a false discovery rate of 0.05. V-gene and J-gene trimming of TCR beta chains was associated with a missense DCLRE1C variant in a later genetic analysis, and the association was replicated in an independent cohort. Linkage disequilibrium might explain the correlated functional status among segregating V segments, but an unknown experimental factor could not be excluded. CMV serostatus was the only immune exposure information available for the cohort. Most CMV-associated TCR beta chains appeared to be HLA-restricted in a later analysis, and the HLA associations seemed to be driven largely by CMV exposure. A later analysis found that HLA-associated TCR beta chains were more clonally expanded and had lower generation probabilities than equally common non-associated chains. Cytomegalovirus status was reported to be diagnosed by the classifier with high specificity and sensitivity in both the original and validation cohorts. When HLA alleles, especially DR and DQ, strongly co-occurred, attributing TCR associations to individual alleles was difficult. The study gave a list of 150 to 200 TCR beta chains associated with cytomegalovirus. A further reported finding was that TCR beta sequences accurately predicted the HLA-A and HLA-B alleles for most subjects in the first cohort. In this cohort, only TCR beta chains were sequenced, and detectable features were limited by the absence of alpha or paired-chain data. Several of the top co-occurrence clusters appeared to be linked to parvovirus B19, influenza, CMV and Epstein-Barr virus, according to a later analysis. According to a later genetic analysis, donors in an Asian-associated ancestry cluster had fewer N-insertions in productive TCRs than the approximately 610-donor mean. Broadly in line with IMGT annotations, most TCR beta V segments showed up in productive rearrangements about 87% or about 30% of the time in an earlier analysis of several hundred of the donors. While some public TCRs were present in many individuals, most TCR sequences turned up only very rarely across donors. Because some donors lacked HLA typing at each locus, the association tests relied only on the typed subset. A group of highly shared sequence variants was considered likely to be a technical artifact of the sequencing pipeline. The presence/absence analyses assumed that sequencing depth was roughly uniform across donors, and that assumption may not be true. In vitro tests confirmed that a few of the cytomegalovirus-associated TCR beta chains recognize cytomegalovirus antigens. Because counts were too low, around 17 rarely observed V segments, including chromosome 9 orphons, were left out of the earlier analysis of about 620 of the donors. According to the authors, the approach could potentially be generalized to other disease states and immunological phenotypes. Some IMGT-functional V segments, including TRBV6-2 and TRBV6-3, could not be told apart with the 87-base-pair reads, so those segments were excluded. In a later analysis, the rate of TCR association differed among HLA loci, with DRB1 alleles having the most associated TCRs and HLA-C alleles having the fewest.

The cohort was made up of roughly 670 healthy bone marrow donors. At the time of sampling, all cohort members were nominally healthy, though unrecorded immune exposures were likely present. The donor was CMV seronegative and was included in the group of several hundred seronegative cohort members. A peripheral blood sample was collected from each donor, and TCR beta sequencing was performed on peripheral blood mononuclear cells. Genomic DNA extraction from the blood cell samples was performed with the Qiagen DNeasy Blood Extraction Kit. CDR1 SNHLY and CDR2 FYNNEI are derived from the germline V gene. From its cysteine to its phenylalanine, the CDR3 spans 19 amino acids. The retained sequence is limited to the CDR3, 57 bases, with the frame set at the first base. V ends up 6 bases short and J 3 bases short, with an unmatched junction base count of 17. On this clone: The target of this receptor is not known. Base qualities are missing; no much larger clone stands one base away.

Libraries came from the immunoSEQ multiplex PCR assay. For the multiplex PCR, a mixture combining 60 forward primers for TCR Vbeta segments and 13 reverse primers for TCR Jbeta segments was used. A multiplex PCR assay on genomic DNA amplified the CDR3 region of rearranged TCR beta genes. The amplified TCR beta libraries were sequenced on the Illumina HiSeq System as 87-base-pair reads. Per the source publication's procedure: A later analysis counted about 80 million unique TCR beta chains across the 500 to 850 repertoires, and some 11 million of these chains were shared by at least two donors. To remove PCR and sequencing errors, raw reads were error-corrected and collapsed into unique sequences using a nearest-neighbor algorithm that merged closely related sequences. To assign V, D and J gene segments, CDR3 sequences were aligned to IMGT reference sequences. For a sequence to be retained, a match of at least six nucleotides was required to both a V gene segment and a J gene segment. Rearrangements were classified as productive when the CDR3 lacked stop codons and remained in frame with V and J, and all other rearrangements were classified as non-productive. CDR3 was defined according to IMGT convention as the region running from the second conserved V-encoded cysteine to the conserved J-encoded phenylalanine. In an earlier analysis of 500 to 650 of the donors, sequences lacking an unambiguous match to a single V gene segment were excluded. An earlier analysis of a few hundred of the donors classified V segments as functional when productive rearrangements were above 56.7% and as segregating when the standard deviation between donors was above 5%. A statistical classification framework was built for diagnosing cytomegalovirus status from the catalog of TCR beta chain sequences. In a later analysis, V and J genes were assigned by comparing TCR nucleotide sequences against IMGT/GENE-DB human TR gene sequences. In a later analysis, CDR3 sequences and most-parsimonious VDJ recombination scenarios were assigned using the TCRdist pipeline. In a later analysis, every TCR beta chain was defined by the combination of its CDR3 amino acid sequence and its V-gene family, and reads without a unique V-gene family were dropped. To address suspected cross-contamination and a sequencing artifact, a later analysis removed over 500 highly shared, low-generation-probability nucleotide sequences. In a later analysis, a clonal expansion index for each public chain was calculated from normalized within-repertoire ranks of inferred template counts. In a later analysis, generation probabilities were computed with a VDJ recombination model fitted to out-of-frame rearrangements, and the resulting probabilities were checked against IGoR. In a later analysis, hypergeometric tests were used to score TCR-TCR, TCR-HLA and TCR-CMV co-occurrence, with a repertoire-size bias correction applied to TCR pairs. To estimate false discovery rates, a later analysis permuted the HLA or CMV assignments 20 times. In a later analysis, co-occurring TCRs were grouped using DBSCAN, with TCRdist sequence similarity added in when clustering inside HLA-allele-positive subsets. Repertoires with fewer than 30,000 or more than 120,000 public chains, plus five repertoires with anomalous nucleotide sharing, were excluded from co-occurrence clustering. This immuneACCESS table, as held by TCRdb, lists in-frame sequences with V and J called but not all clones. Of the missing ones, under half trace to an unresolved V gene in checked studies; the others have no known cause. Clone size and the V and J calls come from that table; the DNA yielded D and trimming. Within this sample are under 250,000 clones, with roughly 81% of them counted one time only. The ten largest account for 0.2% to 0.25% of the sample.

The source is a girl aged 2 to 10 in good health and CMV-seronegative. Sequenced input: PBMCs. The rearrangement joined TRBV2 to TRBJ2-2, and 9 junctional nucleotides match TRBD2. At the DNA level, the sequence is TGTGCCAGCAGACGGAGAAGGGGGATGCGGGAGGGCGACACCGGGGAGCTGTTTTTT. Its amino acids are CASRRRRGMREGDTGELFF. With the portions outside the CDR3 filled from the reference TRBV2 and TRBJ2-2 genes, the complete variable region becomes EPEVTQTPSHQVTQMGQEVILRCVPISNHLYFYWYRQILGQKVEFLVSFYNNEISEKSEIFDDQFSVERPDGSNFTLKIRSTKLEDSAMYFCASRRRRGMREGDTGELFFGEGSRLTVL.